A single sample gave rise to the 10 T cell receptor beta chains below, sequenced in a study of T-cell memory formation after mild COVID-19 (dated by TCRdb to about 2021). The library was made by 5' RACE. TCRdb records Illumina NovaSeq 6000 as the sequencer. TCRdb reprocessing: public reads trimmed at Q25 with fastp, clones called with MiXCR, in-frame beta chains kept. Rows merge per CDR3 protein into single entries with the most common DNA and genes. This sample comprises over 70,000 distinct CDR3 sequences, 10% to 15% of them detected only once. Of the sample, about 26% falls within the top ten clones. Sequencing was done on a sample of PBMCs or a T cell subset sorted from them (not recorded which). These receptors all stem from an adult woman who had mild COVID-19 (a few samples of this study predate the infection). The sample titles of this study are shuffled in the database, so cell type and time point are left out; the donor was told from shared clones.

The V call is TRBV10-3, the J call TRBJ2-3; D gene ambiguous. Trimming took 6 bases from V and 6 from J, leaving 16 bases between them. CDR3 length: 14 amino acids. CDR1 ENHRY and CDR2 SYGVKD come from the germline V gene. The CDR3 reads CAIRQPYSSDTQYF. The CDR3, as DNA: TGTGCCATCAGGCAACCCTACAGCTCGGATACGCAGTATTTT.

Only a few counts were recorded for this clonotype. The chain has TRBV9 and TRBJ2-3; the match to TRBD2 covers 9 bases. V shed 0 bases and J 4 bases; nucleotides not matched to a gene: 3. The CDR3 is 15 residues long. The germline CDR1 and CDR2 sequences are SGDLS and YYNGEE. CDR3 bases: TGTGCCAGCAGCGTAGTTGCTAGCGGGGCAGATACGCAGTATTTT. It translates to CASSVVASGADTQYF.

The V and J genes are TRBV5-6 and TRBJ1-5; D possibly corresponds to TRBD1 (5 bases). V lost 4 bases to trimming and J lost 4 bases, with 12 bases between them. The CDR3 is made up of 14 amino acids. Germline CDR1 SGHDT, CDR2 YYEEEE. The DNA of the CDR3 is TGTGCCAGCAGCCTCGCGGGGGGAAATCAGCCCCAGCATTTT. Its protein is CASSLAGGNQPQHF.

This clonotype showed up many times. This chain links TRBV6-5 with TRBJ2-3; D ambiguous. The CDR3 is 14 residues long. V was cut by 0 bases and J by 3 bases, with 7 bases left in between. Germline V lookup: CDR1 MNHEY, CDR2 SVGAGI. CDR3 in amino acids: CASSYSPGTDTQYF. CDR3 DNA: TGTGCCAGCAGTTACTCGCCGGGTACAGATACGCAGTATTTT.

This chain uses TRBV20-1 with TRBJ2-7; TRBD2 matches at 11 bases. Germline V gene data show CDR1 as DFQATT and CDR2 as SNEGSKA (reference sequence). V shed 0 bases and J 5 bases; nucleotides not matched to a gene: 12. This CDR3 region has 17 residues. The CDR3 nucleotides read TGCAGTGCTAGAGATCTAATGGGAGGGACTAGCGGAAACGAGCAGTACTTC. Residues: CSARDLMGGTSGNEQYF.

This clonotype was counted ten times or more. The chain uses TRBV9 and TRBJ2-5, with 12 nucleotides matching TRBD2. The CDR3 extends over 14 amino acids. V lost 3 bases to trimming and J lost 6 bases; unmatched junction nucleotides: 3. The germline CDR1 and CDR2 sequences are SGDLS and YYNGEE. The CDR3 loop reads CASSGTSGTKTQYF. The CDR3 DNA reads TGTGCCAGCAGCGGGACTAGCGGGACAAAGACCCAGTACTTC.

V gene TRBV24-1 combines with J gene TRBJ1-2; 10 bases are a match to TRBD1. This CDR3 is 16 amino acids long. Germline V lookup: CDR1 KGHDR, CDR2 SFDVKD. The ends lost 3 bases at V and 3 bases at J; junction bases unmatched: 6. The CDR3 is CATSDPRDRGYYGYTF. CDR3 DNA: TGTGCCACCAGTGATCCACGGGACAGGGGATACTATGGCTACACCTTC.

This clonotype has only a few counts. The J gene is TRBJ1-2, the V gene TRBV9; 7 bases are a match to TRBD1. The CDR3 extends over 15 amino acids. J lost 0 bases, V lost 0 bases, and 2 bases had no gene match. Germline-derived CDR1 and CDR2 are SGDLS and YYNGEE. CDR3 protein: CASSVGDSPNYGYTF. The CDR3 DNA reads as TGTGCCAGCAGCGTAGGGGACAGCCCTAACTATGGCTACACCTTC.

The J gene is TRBJ2-5, the V gene TRBV12-3 or TRBV12-4; 10 bases align to TRBD2. The V gene end was trimmed by 5 bases and the J gene end by 3 bases; junction bases not matched to a gene: 6. The CDR3 is 15 amino acids. The CDR3 coding sequence is TGTGCCAGCAGTGGGCCTAGCGGGAGTGAAGAGACCCAGTACTTC. Its translation: CASSGPSGSEETQYF.

The sample holds a few counts of this clonotype. The J gene is TRBJ2-5, the V gene TRBV5-1; D is ambiguous. Trimming left V 4 bases short and J 5 bases short, with 21 bases between. The CDR3 spans 16 residues. Germline CDR1 and CDR2: SGHRS and YFSETQ. The CDR3 reads CASSPEMMGTLETQYF. The DNA of the CDR3 is TGCGCCAGCAGCCCGGAGATGATGGGAACCTTGGAGACCCAGTACTTC.